What follows are 24 T cell receptor beta chains derived from one specimen sequenced in a study of siplizumab effects on memory and regulatory T cells (dated by TCRdb to between 2017 and 2020). The protocol used for the library was the immunoSEQ multiplex PCR assay. TCRdb re-hosts the immuneACCESS table, in-frame sequences only. Its copies lack some clones; in the studies checked, an unresolved V gene accounts for under half of them, and the cause for the rest is not known. The table for this sample lists about 110,000 clones; just over 90% of them were counted only once. 0.75% of the sample belongs to the ten largest clones. The sample comprised Tregs sorted from blood. The source of these receptors is a human donor in good health.

This rearrangement joins TRBV27 to TRBJ2-3; 7 positions agree with TRBD1. The CDR3 spans 13 residues. Germline V gene sequence: CDR1 MNHEY, CDR2 SMNVEV (reference sequence). With 7 bases clipped from V and 3 bases from J, the junction kept 4 bases outside the gene matches. In DNA form, the CDR3 reads TGTGCCAGCACCACAGGGGAGACAGATACGCAGTATTTT. This gives the protein CASTTGETDTQYF.

In DNA, the CDR3 is TGTGCCAGCAGCAAAGCCCCAGGGTCCCCCGCGGGAGGGCCCGCCTACGAGCAGTACTTC. Translation: CASSKAPGSPAGGPAYEQYF. J is TRBJ2-7 and V is TRBV21-1; TRBD2 is the table's D call, not checked against the DNA. TRBV21-1 is given as a pseudogene. The CDR3 has 20 amino acids.

This clone is a singleton in its sample. The CDR3 sequence is CASSQYLGEQYF. The CDR3 DNA follows: TGTGCCAGCAGCCAATATCTGGGCGAGCAGTACTTC. The chain has TRBV14 and TRBJ2-7, with D hard to call. Germline-derived CDR1 and CDR2 are SGHDN and FVKESK. The CDR3 loop spans 12 amino acids. V gave up 2 bases and J gave up 6 bases, with 8 bases separating them.

This chain links TRBV4-2 with TRBJ1-2; 8 bases are shared with TRBD1. The CDR3 has 14 residues. V was clipped by 4 bases and J by 8 bases; unmatched bases: 9. Germline V gene lookup returns CDR1 LGHNA and CDR2 YNFKEQ. The CDR3 reads CASSPRTGYSGYTF. The CDR3 nucleotides are TGTGCCAGCAGCCCGCGGACAGGGTATAGCGGCTACACCTTC.

V is TRBV18 and J is TRBJ2-7, with TRBD1 identical over 7 bases. The J segment lost 12 bases and the V segment lost 3 bases, leaving 14 bases of the junction unmatched. The length of the CDR3 is 14 residues. From germline, CDR1 is KGHSH and CDR2 LQKENI. CDR3: CASSPQRADRPRYF. The CDR3 nucleotides are TGTGCCAGCTCACCTCAACGGGCGGACAGGCCAAGGTACTTC.

The chain links TRBV15 to TRBJ1-2; tentatively, D is TRBD1 (6 bases). The CDR3 spans 16 residues. Germline V CDR1 and CDR2: LNHNV, YYDKDF (reference sequence). V was shortened by 2 bases and J by 8 bases, with 21 bases between the two germline ends. The CDR3 DNA follows: TGTGCCACCAGCAGACCCTCGAGGGGGGGGCGTAGAGGCTACACCTTC. Amino acid sequence: CATSRPSRGGRRGYTF.

The V gene is TRBV5-1, the J gene TRBJ2-7, with a tentative D call TRBD2 (6 bases). Germline CDR1 is SGHRS and CDR2 is YFSETQ. This CDR3 is 15 amino acids long. V was shortened by 4 bases and J by 0 bases, with 14 bases between the two germline ends. The CDR3 loop reads CASSPLLTSSYEQYF. The CDR3 region has the DNA TGCGCCAGCAGCCCTCTACTGACTAGCTCCTACGAGCAGTACTTC.

This clone came up once. This chain joins TRBV5-1 and TRBJ2-5, with 10 bases that match TRBD2. V shed 0 bases, J shed 4 bases, and the junction held 6 bases outside the gene matches. The CDR3 is 16 residues long. The V gene's germline CDR1 is SGHRS and CDR2 YFSETQ. CDR3 loop: CASSLVPSGGLETQYF. The CDR3 DNA sequence: TGCGCCAGCAGCTTGGTGCCTAGCGGGGGTTTAGAGACCCAGTACTTC.

The chain joins TRBV5-1 to TRBJ1-2; no definite D call. The CDR3 is 14 amino acids. Germline loops: CDR1 SGHRS, CDR2 YFSETQ. Trimming removed 2 bases at V and 4 bases at J, with 12 bases between. The CDR3 protein is CASSFSGLGYGYTF. DNA of the CDR3: TGCGCCAGCAGCTTTAGCGGATTGGGCTATGGCTACACCTTC.

The rearrangement joins TRBV5-1 to TRBJ1-4, with 7 nucleotides matching TRBD1. The CDR3 is 14 amino acids. The V segment lost 1 base and the J segment 5 bases; nucleotides outside the gene matches: 2. CDR1 is SGHRS, CDR2 YFSETQ, per germline. The CDR3: CASSLQGGNEKLFF. The CDR3 DNA reads as TGCGCCAGCAGCTTGCAGGGGGGGAATGAAAAACTGTTTTTT.

The chain links TRBV2 to TRBJ1-5; TRBD1 matches 7 bases. V trimming: 6 bases; J trimming: 4 bases; junction bases outside the gene matches: 9. The germline V gene encodes CDR1 SNHLY and CDR2 FYNNEI. This CDR3 comprises 15 residues. The CDR3 reads CASRAGTVSNQPQHF. As DNA, the CDR3 is TGTGCCAGCAGGGCAGGGACAGTTAGTAATCAGCCCCAGCATTTT.

CDR3 residues: CASSERVGAVLSPLHF. CDR3 sequence (DNA): TGTGCCAGCAGTGAACGCGTAGGGGCAGTGCTATCACCCCTCCACTTT. The chain recombines TRBV6-1 with TRBJ1-6; D may be TRBD1 (5 bases). Trimming took off 2 bases at V and 10 bases at J, with 18 bases between the two ends. CDR3 length equals 16 residues. CDR1 and CDR2 (germline): MNHNS, SASEGT.

The rearrangement links TRBV5-1 to TRBJ1-5, with D unclear. Germline values: CDR1 SGHRS, CDR2 YFSETQ. The CDR3 covers 15 residues. Trimming cost V 2 bases and J 0 bases, with 9 bases left between them. The DNA of the CDR3 is TGCGCCAGCAGCTTCTCCGGCGATAGCAATCAGCCCCAGCATTTT. It specifies CASSFSGDSNQPQHF.

This chain links TRBV27 with TRBJ2-1; 10 bases map to TRBD1. Per germline, CDR1 MNHEY and CDR2 SMNVEV (reference sequence). The CDR3 has 14 residues. V dropped 6 bases and J dropped 4; count of bases not matched to a gene: 3. This CDR3 is CASRWDRGYNEQFF. CDR3 bases: TGTGCCAGCAGATGGGACAGGGGATACAATGAGCAGTTCTTC.

This chain joins TRBV5-5 and TRBJ1-6; TRBD1 might be the D (5 bases). V was clipped by 10 bases and J by 8 bases, with 19 bases between them. The CDR3 length is 14 residues. Germline V gene lookup returns CDR1 SGHKS and CDR2 YYEKEE (reference sequence). The CDR3 bases are TGTGCCTCCGGGCCCCAGGGCTCCTATTCACCCCTCCACTTT. Encoded protein: CASGPQGSYSPLHF.

This clone was counted a single time. The rearrangement uses TRBV7-2 and TRBJ2-1; D is perhaps TRBD1 (6 bases). The germline V gene encodes CDR1 SGHTA and CDR2 FQGNSA. V lost 5 bases, J lost 6 bases, and 11 bases lay in between. The CDR3 is 13 residues long. CDR3 amino acids: CASSARTVNEQFF. The DNA of the CDR3 is TGTGCCAGCAGCGCCCGGACAGTCAATGAGCAGTTCTTC.

This clone was found a few times. The chain employs TRBV7-2 and TRBJ2-2, with 8 bases lining up with TRBD2. The germline gives CDR1 SGHTA, CDR2 FQGNSA. The CDR3 covers 16 residues. Trimming cost V 2 bases and J 1 base; bases outside gene matches: 3. The CDR3 DNA reads as TGTGCCAGCAGCTTAAGCGGGGGCTGGAACACCGGGGAGCTGTTTTTT. Amino acid sequence: CASSLSGGWNTGELFF.

This chain links TRBV15 with TRBJ2-5, with 7 bases aligning to TRBD1. This CDR3 region has 17 residues. The germline V gene has CDR1 LNHNV and CDR2 YYDKDF (reference sequence). Unmatched junction bases numbered 10, after V lost 1 base and J lost 2 bases. Here the CDR3 reads CATSRGSIGQDQETQYF. The CDR3 nucleotides read TGTGCCACCAGCAGAGGGTCAATAGGACAGGATCAAGAGACCCAGTACTTC.

The chain joins TRBV30 to TRBJ1-1; 7 bases match TRBD1. The junction had 6 bases not matched to a gene; V was cut back by 0 bases and J by 5 bases. The V gene's germline CDR1 is GTSNPN and CDR2 SVGIG (reference sequence). The CDR3 spans 14 residues. Written as DNA, the CDR3 is TGTGCCTGGAGTGTCCAGACAGGGTTAACTGAAGCTTTCTTT. It is translated as CAWSVQTGLTEAFF.

V is TRBV5-1 and J is TRBJ2-4; D is perhaps TRBD1 (5 bases). Germline lookup yields CDR1 SGHRS and CDR2 YFSETQ. The V and J ends lost 5 bases and 0 bases respectively, with 12 bases between them. The CDR3 loop spans 15 amino acids. CDR3 region: CASRQTELAKNIQYF. Written as DNA, the CDR3 is TGCGCCAGCAGGCAGACAGAACTAGCCAAAAACATTCAGTACTTC.

The chain is built from TRBV4-2 and TRBJ2-5, with 8 bases aligning to TRBD2. Germline V lookup: CDR1 LGHNA, CDR2 YNFKEQ. The CDR3 contains 17 residues. V was pared by 4 bases and J by 5 bases, with 15 bases of the junction left unmatched. Written as DNA, the CDR3 is TGTGCCAGCAGCCCCCTAGGGCTAGCGGGCCAAAGGGAGACCCAGTACTTC. Translating gives CASSPLGLAGQRETQYF.

V is TRBV19 and J is TRBJ2-1, with TRBD2 matching over 7 bases. Germline V gene data show CDR1 as LNHDA and CDR2 as SQIVND (reference sequence). CDR3 size: 16 residues. The ends lost 3 bases at V and 4 bases at J; junction bases unmatched: 9. CDR3 sequence reads: CASSINGLDRYNEQFF. The CDR3 DNA sequence: TGTGCCAGTAGTATCAACGGACTAGATCGATACAATGAGCAGTTCTTC.

The chain combines TRBV11-2 with TRBJ2-7; D possibly corresponds to TRBD2 (5 bases). This CDR3 comprises 12 residues. With 3 bases removed from V and 9 bases from J, the gap between germline ends came to 12 bases. Germline V gene sequence: CDR1 SGHAT, CDR2 FQNNGV. The CDR3 sequence: CASSLEALPQYF. The DNA for the CDR3 is TGTGCCAGCAGCTTGGAGGCGCTCCCGCAGTACTTC.

This clone has only a few counts. The J gene is TRBJ2-7, the V gene TRBV27; no reliable D call. CDR1 MNHEY and CDR2 SMNVEV come from the germline V gene (reference sequence). The CDR3 extends over 12 amino acids. Trimming shortened V by 3 bases and J by 6 bases, and 9 bases separated the two germline ends. CDR3 DNA: TGTGCCAGCAGTTTTAGCCGAGGCGAGCAGTACTTC. It specifies CASSFSRGEQYF.